Below, one T cell receptor (beta chain) is given with its context. Its antigen is currently not known. Base qualities are not provided; no much larger clone lies one nucleotide away. These data come from a study of shared clonotypes between healthy human individuals (dated by TCRdb to 2020 to 2022). For the wider study: The cohort comprised a couple of women and a few men aged 18 to 49 years. Per donor, leukapheresis produced somewhere between about 0.94 and 9 billion PBMCs. The study deeply sequenced blood TCR repertoires of five healthy adults to estimate repertoire size and the extent of clonotype sharing between individuals. For each donor, three plates each were used for CD4 naive and CD4 memory, two plates were used for CD8 naive, and one plate was used for CD8 memory. Different laboratories and diverse techniques were used to prepare libraries and sequence TCR repertoires, to increase sequencing depth and limit assay-specific biases. Results and caveats for the whole study, not just this receptor: Larger estimated clonotype richness was generally found for naive subsets than for memory subsets. Sampling was restricted to blood, and TCR repertoires in tissues likely differ from the TCR repertoires found in blood. Because the study included a small number of donors, the genetic and exposure-history diversity represented was limited. Incomplete sequencing was indicated by rarefaction of sorted-subset datasets, despite the large sequencing depth. Pairwise subsampling led to the expectation that sequencing depth would affect the degree of clonotype sharing among donors. Across four donors, about 5.2% of naive CD4, over 3% of naive CD8, about 2.3% of memory CD4, and around 0.4% of memory CD8 clonotypes were shared. Higher generation probabilities were observed for clonotypes shared by all four sorted-subset donors than for non-shared clonotypes.

CDR1 and CDR2, looked up from the germline V gene, are SGHDN and FVKESK. The CDR3 has 15 amino acids, counting the end cysteine and phenylalanine. CDR3 DNA is the only sequence kept; it has 45 bases, read in frame from the first base. V and J are trimmed by 3 bases and 2 bases, and the gene matches miss 3 bases of the junction. TCR CDR3 regions were amplified from genomic DNA by multiplex PCR using the deep immunoSEQ assay. Extracted genomic DNA from each cell subset was spread evenly across all wells of several immunoSEQ 96-well plates, with each plate serving as a replicate. For sorted subsets, each replicate PCR was loaded with 200 ng genomic DNA, equivalent to some 27,000 T cell genomes. Purified libraries were measured with a Qubit 3.0 fluorometer, size-checked on a Bioanalyzer 2100, and measured again with the KAPA Library Quantification kit. Every immunoSEQ 96-well plate was sequenced on a separate single-read 150-cycle Illumina NextSeq 550 flow cell. The study's own analysis went as follows. The immunoSEQ output contained only junctional sequences without quality scores, so filtering could not match that applied to full-length reads. Sequences were annotated with PyIR, a Python wrapper for IgBLAST v1.9, using IMGT germline references to assign V/J genes and CDR3. Any read was removed if the V/J assignment was weak (E-value above 1e-6), the CDR3 was missing, or the read contained stop codons, out-of-frame junctions, or ambiguous translated residues. V3J clonotypes were defined as sequences sharing an identical inferred V gene, J gene, and CDR3 amino acid sequence. Percentage overlap between repertoires was computed as shared unique clonotypes divided by the size of the smaller repertoire. Repertoire richness was assessed with RTK rarefaction, the Chao1 estimator, and Recon v2.1 estimates of unobserved clonotypes. Generation probabilities were computed with OLGA for all TCRbeta clonotypes obtained by the gDNA method from several donors. Here the immuneACCESS table is served through TCRdb, limited to in-frame sequences with V and J called. Missing clones are a known gap in these copies; in checked studies unresolved V genes cover under half, and the rest lacks a known reason. V and J calls and clone size are copied from that table; D and trimming were computed from the DNA. Counted in this sample were fewer than 700,000 clones; roughly 95% of them appeared once. The top ten clones comprise about 0.11% of the sample.

For the CD8 naive samples, CD45RO-negative cells were positively selected for CCR7, yielding a CD45RA+CCR7+ population from which TemRA cells were excluded. The donors were healthy, HIV-negative adults with no recently reported acute infections or vaccinations. Every donor was a Caucasian adult residing in Nashville, Tennessee, USA. Blood was obtained by leukapheresis, after which PBMCs were separated by Ficoll-Histopaque density gradient centrifugation and cryopreserved in liquid nitrogen vapor phase. Purity and quantity of every magnetically sorted T cell population were checked by analytical flow cytometry. Genomic DNA was isolated from every sorted fraction and measured by UV absorbance on a Nanodrop 2000c.

The sequenced material came from naive CD8+ T cells sorted from blood. Reading the label with the study, this specimen's cell subset or site is: CD45RA+CCR7+. The chain uses TRBV14 and TRBJ2-1; 8 central bases correspond to TRBD1. The TCR originated in a woman in her thirties in good health. The CDR3 loop reads CASSQPDRAYNEQFF. The nucleotide sequence is TGTGCCAGCAGCCAGCCGGACAGGGCCTACAATGAGCAGTTCTTC.